This TCR beta chain was sequenced in a study of T cell repertoires in cytomegalovirus infection. Study outcomes and limitations: CMV carriers having the relevant HLA were flagged by cumulative public TCR beta family frequency.

V lost 0 bases and J 6 bases, leaving 12 bases between the germline ends. CDR3 length equals 14 residues. CDR1 is MNHEY and CDR2 is SVGEGT in the germline V gene. This clonotype has a handful of counts. Its antigen is currently unknown. TCRdb re-called the reads through MiXCR, storing one row per CDR3 protein. Found here are roughly 640,000 distinct CDR3 sequences, less than 25% of them singletons; the top ten hold 8%. The sample was CD8+ T cells from PBMCs. This rearrangement joins TRBV6-2 or TRBV6-3 to TRBJ2-7; the D gene is possibly TRBD2 (5 bases). The clonotype originates from a human donor in good health (CMV status not recorded). Some clones in this sample may be carry-over from other donors' samples. The CDR3 DNA reads TGTGCCAGCAGTTACTCTCTCCTAGAGGGCGAGCAGTACGTC. It is translated as CASSYSLLEGEQYV.